This T cell receptor beta chain is drawn from a study of blood T cell repertoires in COVID-19. About the study: PBMCs, B-cell-depleted T cells, or T cells were the source of the cDNA or gDNA that made up the material.

This CDR3 comprises 14 residues. From germline, CDR1 is SGHAT and CDR2 FQNNGV. Trimming stripped 5 bases from V and 0 bases from J, with 8 bases between. TCRdb's copy holds only in-frame clones and misses some; the assay was immunoSEQ multiplex PCR. The table lists some 290,000 clones, about 90% of them singletons. The sequenced sample consisted of peripheral blood. This TCR derives from a woman aged 25 to 39 with COVID-19, enrolled during active disease. The V and J genes are TRBV11-2 and TRBJ1-3; D uncertain. The CDR3 nucleotides are TGTGCCAGCAGCCGAGTCGGCTCTGGAAACACCATATATTTT. Translation gives CASSRVGSGNTIYF.